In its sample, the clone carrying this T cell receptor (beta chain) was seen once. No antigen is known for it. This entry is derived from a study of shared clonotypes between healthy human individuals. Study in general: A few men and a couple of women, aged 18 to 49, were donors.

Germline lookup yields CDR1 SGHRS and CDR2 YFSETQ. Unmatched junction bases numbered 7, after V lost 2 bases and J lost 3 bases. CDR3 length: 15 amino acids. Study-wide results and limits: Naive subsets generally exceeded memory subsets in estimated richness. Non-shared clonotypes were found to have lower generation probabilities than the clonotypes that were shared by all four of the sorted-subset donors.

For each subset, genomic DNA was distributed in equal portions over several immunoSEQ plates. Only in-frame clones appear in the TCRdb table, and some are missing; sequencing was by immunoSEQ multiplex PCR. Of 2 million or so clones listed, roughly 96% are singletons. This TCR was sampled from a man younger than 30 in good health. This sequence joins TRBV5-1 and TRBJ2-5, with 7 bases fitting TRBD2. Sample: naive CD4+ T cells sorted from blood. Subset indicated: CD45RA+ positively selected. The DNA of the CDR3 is TGCGCCAGCAGCTTCTCGGGCAGCGGGGAAGAGACCCAGTACTTC. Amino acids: CASSFSGSGEETQYF.